Sequencing of this TCR beta chain was carried out in a study of CDR3 diversity in severe acne. Germline V lookup: CDR1 SGHTA, CDR2 FQGNSA. This CDR3 is built from 17 residues. Trimming shortened V by 4 bases and J by 2 bases, and 18 bases separated the two germline ends. TCRdb itself ran the PCR reads through MiXCR, one entry per CDR3 protein. This sample has approximately 79,000 distinct CDR3 sequences, with around 50% found just once. The V and J genes are TRBV7-2 and TRBJ1-3; tentatively, D is TRBD1 (5 bases). The sample taken for sequencing was blood. The TCR comes from a male donor in good health, serving as a control. This CDR3 is CASSSRGRDVPGNTIYF. CDR3 coding DNA: TGTGCCAGCAGCTCAAGGGGCAGGGACGTGCCTGGAAACACCATATATTTT.